The rows below give T cell receptor beta chains drawn from one sample of a study of early T cells in non-severe SARS-CoV-2 infection. A single record per CDR3 protein comes from TCRdb applying MiXCR to the 5' RACE reads. The table records about 60,000 distinct CDR3 sequences, roughly 12% of them present only once. Sequencing was performed on whole blood. The receptors come from an adult who was a healthcare worker with PCR-confirmed SARS-CoV-2 infection or an uninfected control (not recorded which). Each CDR3 is given with its conserved first and last residue. Each record gives: J gene, V gene, D gene, clone size, CDR3 DNA, CDR3 protein. D genes are given only for firm matches. A clone size is listed for some rows: how often the clone was seen (once, few, many), or a class if it is expanded.

TRBJ2-7 | TRBV5-1 | TRBD1 | few | TGCGCCAGCAGCCTAAAGATCTCGACAGGGGGCTCCTACGAGCAGTACTTC | CASSLKISTGGSYEQYF
TRBJ1-6 | TRBV7-2 | - | many | TGTGCCAGCAGCTTATTAGAGGTCATGGCACCCCTCCACTTT | CASSLLEVMAPLHF
TRBJ2-7 | TRBV11-2 | TRBD2 | many | TGTGCCAGCAGCTTAATAGCGGGGCTCGAGCAGTACTTC | CASSLIAGLEQYF
TRBJ2-5 | TRBV20-1 | TRBD1 | - | TGCAGTGCTATAAGGACAGGGGGCAGCGAGACCCAGTACTTC | CSAIRTGGSETQYF
TRBJ1-5 | TRBV28 | - | many | TGTGCCACTCGGACCCCGGGCAGTCAGCCCCAGCATTTT | CATRTPGSQPQHF
TRBJ2-7 | TRBV20-1 | TRBD2 | - | TGCAGTGCTAGTGATCTAGCGGCCTACGAGCAGTACTTC | CSASDLAAYEQYF
TRBJ1-1 | TRBV28 | - | - | TGTGCCAGCAGTTTTTTGTGGGAATCCAACACTGAAGCTTTCTTT | CASSFLWESNTEAFF
TRBJ2-3 | TRBV20-1 | TRBD2 | many | TGCAGTGCTAGCAAGCGGGAGAGAGATACGCAGTATTTT | CSASKRERDTQYF
TRBJ1-4 | TRBV7-8 | - | - | TGTGCCAGCAGCTTAGATTCTAATGAAAAACTGTTTTTT | CASSLDSNEKLFF
TRBJ1-6 | TRBV20-1 | - | - | TGCAGTGCTAGGGGCTCCACAGGGTTCTTCAATTCACCCCTCCACTTT | CSARGSTGFFNSPLHF
TRBJ1-3 | TRBV20-1 | - | - | TGCAGTGCTAGAGATGTGAGGGGGGTAGTTTCGAACACCATATATTTT | CSARDVRGVVSNTIYF
TRBJ2-1 | TRBV11-2 | - | few | TGTGCCAGCAGCTTCGCGGGTCTTTACAATGAGCAGTTCTTC | CASSFAGLYNEQFF
TRBJ2-7 | TRBV11-2 | - | few | TGTGCCAGCAGTAAAATTTCCGGGACACCGTCGGGCTACGAGCAGTACTTC | CASSKISGTPSGYEQYF
TRBJ2-7 | TRBV18 | - | - | TGTGCCAGCTCACGTCCCTACGAGCAGTACTTC | CASSRPYEQYF
TRBJ2-6 | TRBV7-8 | - | - | TGTGCCAGCAGCCCCGGGACCTCTGGGGCCAACGTCCTGACTTTC | CASSPGTSGANVLTF
TRBJ2-5 | TRBV19 | TRBD1 | many | TGTGCCAGTAGTATAGCCGGAGGGACAGGGAACCAAGAGACCCAGTACTTC | CASSIAGGTGNQETQYF
TRBJ2-7 | TRBV7-9 | - | - | TGTGCCAGCAGCTTGAGCCTCTACGAGCAGTACTTC | CASSLSLYEQYF
TRBJ2-5 | TRBV11-2 | - | many | TGTGCCAGCAGCTTACTCCCAGTCCAAGAGACCCAGTACTTC | CASSLLPVQETQYF
TRBJ1-5 | TRBV29-1 | TRBD1 | few | TGCAGCGTTGTGGTGGGGACAGACAATAGCAATCAGCCCCAGCATTTT | CSVVVGTDNSNQPQHF
TRBJ1-2 | TRBV6-6 | - | few | TGTGCCAGCAGTTACTCGAGGGACACCATTAACTATGGCTACACCTTC | CASSYSRDTINYGYTF
TRBJ2-3 | TRBV24-1 | TRBD2 | many | TGTGCCACCAGTAGGACTAGCGGTTCCTCCGCAGATACGCAGTATTTT | CATSRTSGSSADTQYF
TRBJ1-1 | TRBV2 | - | - | TGTGCCAGCGGACAGAATGAAGCTTTCTTT | CASGQNEAFF
TRBJ2-1 | TRBV6-4 | - | - | TGTGCCAGCAGTCTCGACCCACGGGGGTTTCAGTTCTTC | CASSLDPRGFQFF
TRBJ1-5 | TRBV12-3/TRBV12-4 | - | many | TGTGCCAGCAGTTTACGGGGAAGGGGGGCCAATCAGCCCCAGCATTTT | CASSLRGRGANQPQHF
TRBJ2-5 | TRBV18 | TRBD2 | many | TGTGCCAGCTCACCGGGGACTAACAAAGAGACCCAGTACTTC | CASSPGTNKETQYF
TRBJ2-7 | TRBV27 | TRBD2 | few | TGTGCCAGCAGCCCTAACGGGACTAGCGGACGAGCCTACGAGCAGTACTTC | CASSPNGTSGRAYEQYF
TRBJ2-1 | TRBV29-1 | TRBD2 | few | TGCAGCGTCCTAAGCGGGATATACTCCTACAATGAGCAGTTCTTC | CSVLSGIYSYNEQFF
TRBJ2-5 | TRBV5-5 | - | few | TGTGCCAGCAGCTTCACCGTCGGCCCCCAAGAGACCCAGTACTTC | CASSFTVGPQETQYF
TRBJ2-1 | TRBV7-3 | TRBD1 | - | TGTGCCAGCAGCCACAACAGGGGTGGTGAGCAGTTCTTC | CASSHNRGGEQFF
TRBJ2-7 | TRBV6-1 | TRBD2 | - | TGTGCCAGCATTCAGGGACCCAGGACTAGTTCCCACTACGAGCAGTACTTC | CASIQGPRTSSHYEQYF
TRBJ2-7 | TRBV10-3 | TRBD2 | few | TGTGCCATCAGTGAGCGAGTAGCGGGGGCCTACGAGCAGTACTTC | CAISERVAGAYEQYF
TRBJ2-1 | TRBV5-1 | - | - | TGCGCCAGCAGCTTGGTGGACAAAAACAATGAGCAGTTCTTC | CASSLVDKNNEQFF
TRBJ2-3 | TRBV5-1 | - | - | TGCGCCAGCAGCTTTCAAGGGCCTGGCACAGATACGCAGTATTTT | CASSFQGPGTDTQYF
TRBJ2-2 | TRBV19 | - | - | TGTGCCAGTAGTAGGGTGGGAGTTCGGACTGGGGAGCTGTTTTTT | CASSRVGVRTGELFF
TRBJ1-1 | TRBV10-3 | - | few | TGTGCCATCAGAGGGACGGAAGTTGCTGAAGCTTTCTTT | CAIRGTEVAEAFF
TRBJ2-5 | TRBV20-1 | - | few | TGCAGTGCGCCGACAGGAATAATAGAGACCCAGTACTTC | CSAPTGIIETQYF
TRBJ2-1 | TRBV9 | - | - | TGTGCCAGCAGCGTAGGAGGGAACTCCTACAATGAGCAGTTCTTC | CASSVGGNSYNEQFF
TRBJ2-5 | TRBV7-3 | - | few | TGTGCCAGCAGCTTAACGTCGGACACGGGGGAGACCCAGTACTTC | CASSLTSDTGETQYF
TRBJ1-1 | TRBV4-3 | - | few | TGCGCCAGCAGCCAAGATTTGGGGGCAAAAAACACTGAAGCTTTCTTT | CASSQDLGAKNTEAFF
TRBJ1-5 | TRBV5-6 | - | - | TGTGCCAGCAGCTTGGGGGGACATTATAGCAATCAGCCCCAGCATTTT | CASSLGGHYSNQPQHF
TRBJ2-3 | TRBV6-4 | TRBD1 | - | TGTGCCAGCAGTGCCACCGGGACAGGGGGTCCAGATACGCAGTATTTT | CASSATGTGGPDTQYF
TRBJ2-7 | TRBV5-4 | TRBD1 | few | TGTGCCAGCAGCAGCGCCGGGACAGGGGATGAGCAGTACTTC | CASSSAGTGDEQYF
TRBJ1-5 | TRBV2 | - | - | TGTGCCAGCAGTGAACAGGGCCTGGGGAAAGCCCAGCATTTT | CASSEQGLGKAQHF
TRBJ2-1 | TRBV18 | TRBD2 | few | TGTGCCAGCTCACCACCGGGGACTATTTACAATGAGCAGTTCTTC | CASSPPGTIYNEQFF
TRBJ2-1 | TRBV12-3/TRBV12-4 | - | many | TGTGCCAGCAGTCTCCGACATGAGGGGGATGAGCAGTTCTTC | CASSLRHEGDEQFF
TRBJ2-1 | TRBV11-1 | - | many | TGTGCCAGCAGCTTAGGTGCAGGATCCTACAATGAGCAGTTCTTC | CASSLGAGSYNEQFF
TRBJ1-1 | TRBV7-2 | - | few | TGTGCCAGCAGCTTAACGGGGAAGGACACTGAAGCTTTCTTT | CASSLTGKDTEAFF
TRBJ2-5 | TRBV3-1 | - | - | TGTGCCAGCAGCCGCGGGGACCAAGAGACCCAGTACTTC | CASSRGDQETQYF
TRBJ2-1 | TRBV10-3 | TRBD1 | - | TGTGCCATCAGTGAGTCCTCACAGGGGGCGCATACTGAGCAGTTCTTC | CAISESSQGAHTEQFF
TRBJ1-5 | TRBV12-3/TRBV12-4 | - | many | TGTGCCAGCTGCGAGTACGGGGGCGATCAGCCCCAGCATTTT | CASCEYGGDQPQHF
TRBJ1-1 | TRBV6-2/TRBV6-3 | - | few | TGTGCCAGCAGTTATCTGCAAATGAACACTGAAGCTTTCTTT | CASSYLQMNTEAFF
TRBJ1-2 | TRBV6-6 | - | - | TGTGCCAGCAGCCAGGACGGGATTTCCTATGGCTACACCTTC | CASSQDGISYGYTF
TRBJ2-7 | TRBV12-3/TRBV12-4 | TRBD2 | many | TGTGCCAGCAGACCCTCCCCCGGACTAGCGGCCTCCTACGAGCAGTACTTC | CASRPSPGLAASYEQYF